The 10 T cell receptor beta chains in this list originate from one sample, sequenced in a study of cytomegalovirus exposure and HLA in healthy donors. Primers for the PCR totalled 60 Vbeta and 13 Jbeta. Measured with immunoSEQ multiplex PCR; TCRdb has only the in-frame clones, and not every one. The sample has 130,000 or so clones, 70% to 80% seen once. Sequences were obtained from PBMCs. The source is a man in his thirties or forties in good health and CMV-seronegative.

The J gene is TRBJ1-3, the V gene TRBV30; D not resolved. The germline V and J ends were trimmed by 2 bases and 3 bases, with 20 bases remaining between them. This CDR3 comprises 17 residues. From germline, CDR1 is GTSNPN and CDR2 SVGIG (reference sequence). The CDR3: CAWSSGIPPLYGNTIYF. CDR3 bases: TGTGCCTGGAGTTCGGGGATCCCACCTCTTTATGGAAACACCATATATTTT.

The genes are TRBV6-5 and TRBJ1-2, with no clear D. The CDR3 spans 14 residues. V was trimmed by 0 bases and J by 4 bases, leaving 9 bases between them. CDR1 and CDR2 from the germline V gene are MNHEY and SVGAGI. The CDR3 nucleotides read TGTGCCAGCAGTTACTCAGAGGTCCTCTATGGCTACACCTTC. Its translation: CASSYSEVLYGYTF.

This chain links TRBV6-1 with TRBJ2-2, with TRBD1 identical over 8 bases. This CDR3 has 16 amino acids. After removal of 3 bases from V and 4 bases from J, the junction contained 7 bases not matched to a gene. The germline CDR1 and CDR2 sequences are MNHNS and SASEGT. Written as DNA, the CDR3 is TGTGCCAGCAGTGACCCAGGGGGCTCGGGCACCGGGGAGCTGTTTTTT. Its protein is CASSDPGGSGTGELFF.

This chain joins TRBV5-4 and TRBJ1-1; perhaps TRBD1 as D (6 bases). This CDR3 has 13 residues. Per germline, CDR1 SGHNT and CDR2 YYREEE (reference sequence). The V end was cut by 4 bases, the J end by 7 bases, with 14 bases between. CDR3 sequence: CASSRTWTDEAFF. The CDR3 DNA is TGTGCCAGCAGCCGAACCTGGACAGATGAAGCTTTCTTT.

The chain joins TRBV27 to TRBJ2-1, with D possibly TRBD2 on 6 matching bases. The germline gives CDR1 MNHEY, CDR2 SMNVEV (reference sequence). This CDR3 has 14 amino acids. Trimming shortened V by 2 bases and J by 4 bases, and 9 bases separated the two germline ends. DNA of the CDR3: TGTGCCAGCAGTTTAGTAGGGAGGTACAATGAGCAGTTCTTC. Its translation: CASSLVGRYNEQFF.

J is TRBJ2-1 and V is TRBV7-9, with TRBD2 matching over 14 bases. Germline lookup yields CDR1 SEHNR and CDR2 FQNEAQ (reference sequence). The ends lost 1 base at V and 6 bases at J; junction bases unmatched: 5. The CDR3 is 17 residues long. CDR3 sequence reads: CASSLGLAGGPGNEQFF. CDR3 bases: TGTGCCAGCAGCTTAGGACTAGCGGGAGGGCCGGGCAATGAGCAGTTCTTC.

The V and J genes are TRBV2 and TRBJ1-1, with 8 bases matching TRBD1. This CDR3 has 14 amino acids. V shed 5 bases and J 4 bases; nucleotides not matched to a gene: 6. Germline CDR1 and CDR2: SNHLY and FYNNEI. The CDR3 sequence is CASSSRGRFTEAFF. CDR3 in DNA: TGTGCCAGCAGTAGCAGGGGGCGGTTCACTGAAGCTTTCTTT.

V usage is TRBV7-9 and J usage is TRBJ1-2, with 7 nucleotides matching TRBD1. The CDR3 is made up of 14 amino acids. The V and J ends lost 2 bases and 4 bases, in that order; junction bases with no gene match: 4. Germline CDR1 reads SEHNR; CDR2 reads FQNEAQ (reference sequence). The CDR3 reads CASSLNDRAYGYTF. The DNA of the CDR3 is TGTGCCAGCAGCTTAAATGACAGGGCCTATGGCTACACCTTC.

The chain has TRBV28 and TRBJ1-5; no reliable D call. Germline values: CDR1 MDHEN, CDR2 SYDVKM. The CDR3 contains 14 residues. The V and J ends lost 8 bases and 1 base respectively, with 12 bases between them. CDR3 sequence: CASLPFGSNQPQHF. The CDR3 region has the DNA TGTGCCAGCCTTCCCTTTGGCAGCAATCAGCCCCAGCATTTT.

This sequence joins TRBV5-4 and TRBJ2-1; 9 positions match TRBD1. Unmatched junction bases numbered 6, after V lost 4 bases and J lost 4 bases. Germline values: CDR1 SGHNT, CDR2 YYREEE (reference sequence). The CDR3 length is 15 residues. The CDR3 coding sequence is TGTGCCAGCAGCCCGGGACAGGGTATGTACAATGAGCAGTTCTTC. This translates into CASSPGQGMYNEQFF.